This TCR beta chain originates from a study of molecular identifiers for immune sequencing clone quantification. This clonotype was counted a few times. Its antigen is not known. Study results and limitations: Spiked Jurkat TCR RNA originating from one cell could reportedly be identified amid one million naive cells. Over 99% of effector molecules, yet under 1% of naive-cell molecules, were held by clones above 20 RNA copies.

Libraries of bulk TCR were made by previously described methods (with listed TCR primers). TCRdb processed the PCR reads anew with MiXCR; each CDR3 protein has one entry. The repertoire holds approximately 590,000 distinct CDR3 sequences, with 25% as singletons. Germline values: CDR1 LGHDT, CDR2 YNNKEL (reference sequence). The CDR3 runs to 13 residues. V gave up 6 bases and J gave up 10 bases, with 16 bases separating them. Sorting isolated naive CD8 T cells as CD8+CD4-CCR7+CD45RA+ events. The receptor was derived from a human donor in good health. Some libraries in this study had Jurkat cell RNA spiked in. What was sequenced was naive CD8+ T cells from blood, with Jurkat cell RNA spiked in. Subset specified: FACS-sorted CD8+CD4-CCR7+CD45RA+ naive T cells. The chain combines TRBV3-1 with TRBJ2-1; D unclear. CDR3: CASRHDLGPEQFF. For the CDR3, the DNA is TGTGCCAGCAGACATGATCTTGGACCAGAGCAGTTCTTC.